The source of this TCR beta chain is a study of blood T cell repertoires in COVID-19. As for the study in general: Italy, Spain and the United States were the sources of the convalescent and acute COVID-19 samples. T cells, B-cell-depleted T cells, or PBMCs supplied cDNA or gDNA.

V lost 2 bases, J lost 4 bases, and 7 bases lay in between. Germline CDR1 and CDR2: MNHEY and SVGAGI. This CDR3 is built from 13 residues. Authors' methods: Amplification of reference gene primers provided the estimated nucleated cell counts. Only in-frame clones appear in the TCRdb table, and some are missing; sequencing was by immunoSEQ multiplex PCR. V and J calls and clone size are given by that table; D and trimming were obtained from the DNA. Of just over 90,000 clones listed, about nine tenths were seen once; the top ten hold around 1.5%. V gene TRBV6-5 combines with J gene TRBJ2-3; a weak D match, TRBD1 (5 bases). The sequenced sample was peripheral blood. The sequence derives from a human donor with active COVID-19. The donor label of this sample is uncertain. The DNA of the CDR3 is TGTGCCAGCAGTTACGGGGCCGCAGATACGCAGTATTTT. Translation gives CASSYGAADTQYF.